One sample yielded the 7 T cell receptor beta chains listed below, sequenced in a study of T cell responses to AZD1222 COVID-19 vaccine. Here immunoSEQ multiplex PCR was the method, and the copy in TCRdb shows in-frame clones only, minus some. The repertoire has 85,000 to 130,000 clones, roughly nine tenths of them found once; the top ten carry 15% to 20%. The specimen comprised peripheral blood, sampled on day 0 of AZD1222 vaccination. The receptors come from an adult in good health.

This rearrangement joins TRBV3-1 (or the pseudogene TRBV3-2) to TRBJ2-3; 11 nucleotides match TRBD2. V gave up 4 bases and J gave up 2 bases; unmatched junction bases: 5. CDR3 size: 16 residues. CDR1 and CDR2 from the germline V gene are LGHDT and YNNKEL (reference sequence). The DNA for the CDR3 is TGTGCCAGCAGCCGCACTAGCGGGAGAGTCACAGATACGCAGTATTTT. Residues: CASSRTSGRVTDTQYF.

This clone was seen only once. The chain carries TRBV19 and TRBJ2-7; 8 bases map to TRBD1. This CDR3 has 14 amino acids. Germline values: CDR1 LNHDA, CDR2 SQIVND (reference sequence). J lost 1 base, V lost 3 bases, and 2 bases had no gene match. The CDR3 here is CASSMGTGSYEQYF. For the CDR3, the DNA is TGTGCCAGTAGTATGGGGACAGGTTCCTACGAGCAGTACTTC.

The chain has TRBV12-3 or TRBV12-4 and TRBJ1-2; 8 nucleotides match TRBD1. After removal of 7 bases from V and 4 bases from J, the junction contained 5 bases not matched to a gene. The CDR3 runs to 13 residues. The CDR3 nucleotides read TGTGCCAGCACCCTGGACAGGGCCTATGGCTACACCTTC. Translating gives CASTLDRAYGYTF.

This chain connects TRBV2 to TRBJ2-1, with 7 bases aligning to TRBD2. This CDR3 is built from 17 residues. The germline V gene has CDR1 SNHLY and CDR2 FYNNEI. The V segment lost 4 bases and the J segment 5 bases; nucleotides outside the gene matches: 14. Written as DNA, the CDR3 is TGTGCCAGCAGTGTTAGAGCGGGACCACTAAAGAACAATGAGCAGTTCTTC. Translated, it gives CASSVRAGPLKNNEQFF.

The rearrangement links TRBV7-6 to TRBJ2-1; 12 nucleotides match TRBD2. J was trimmed by 8 bases and V by 0 bases; bases with no gene match: 2. This CDR3 is built from 15 residues. Germline loops: CDR1 SGHVS, CDR2 FNYEAQ. CDR3 sequence reads: CASSLATSGSDEQFF. DNA of the CDR3: TGTGCCAGCAGCTTAGCGACTAGCGGGAGCGATGAGCAGTTCTTC.

The CDR3 sequence: CASSLRGPGANVLTF. The CDR3 DNA is TGTGCCAGCAGCTTAAGGGGGCCTGGGGCCAACGTCCTGACTTTC. This chain uses TRBV11-2 with TRBJ2-6, with 7 bases aligning to TRBD1. Trimming at V came to 2 bases and at J to 2 bases, leaving 0 bases not matched to a gene. Germline-derived CDR1 and CDR2 are SGHAT and FQNNGV. This CDR3 spans 15 amino acids.

The chain employs TRBV3-1 (or the pseudogene TRBV3-2) and TRBJ1-1; 9 nucleotides agree with TRBD1. The CDR3 has 15 residues. Trimming at V came to 5 bases and at J to 5 bases, leaving 9 bases not matched to a gene. Germline assignment: CDR1 LGHDT and CDR2 YNNKEL (reference sequence). DNA of the CDR3: TGTGCCAGCAGCGAGCTGGGACAGGGATTGACTGAAGCTTTCTTT. Translating gives CASSELGQGLTEAFF.